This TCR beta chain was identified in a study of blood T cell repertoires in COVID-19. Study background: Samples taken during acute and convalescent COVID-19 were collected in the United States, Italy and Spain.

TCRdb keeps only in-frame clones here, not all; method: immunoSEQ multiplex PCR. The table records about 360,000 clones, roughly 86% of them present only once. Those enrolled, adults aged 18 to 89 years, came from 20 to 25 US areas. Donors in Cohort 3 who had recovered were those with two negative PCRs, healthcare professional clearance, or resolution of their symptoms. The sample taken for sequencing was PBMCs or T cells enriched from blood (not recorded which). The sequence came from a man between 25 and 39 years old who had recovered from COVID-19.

In DNA form, the CDR3 reads TGCGCCAGCAGCTTTATCGGGGAGGGATACAATGAGCAGTTCTTC. Its protein is CASSFIGEGYNEQFF. The rearrangement joins TRBV5-1 to TRBJ2-1, with 7 bases identical to TRBD2. The CDR3 spans 15 residues. After removal of 2 bases from V and 4 bases from J, the junction contained 6 bases not matched to a gene. In germline, CDR1 is SGHRS, CDR2 YFSETQ.